This T cell receptor beta chain was sequenced during a study of T cells in Graves' hyperthyroidism and ophthalmopathy. Study observations and caveats: Most expanded thyroid clonotypes above 0.001 recurred in blood. Model output signaled ophthalmopathy a median around 6.9 months ahead of onset.

The CDR3 is 18 amino acids. Germline values: CDR1 LGHDT, CDR2 YNNKEL (reference sequence). V lost 0 bases and J lost 0, with 15 bases in between. In regard to this clonotype: Its antigen remains unknown.

RNA transcripts served as the template for amplifying TCR beta CDR3 regions. With the HTBI primer set, the TCR CDR3 went through a first round of RT-PCR. TCRdb processed the multiplex PCR reads anew with MiXCR; each CDR3 protein has one entry. In the table there are around 690,000 distinct CDR3 sequences, about a fifth of which are singletons. Based on clinical symptoms, serum thyroxine and TRAb, thyroid ultrasound and orbital computed tomography, diagnoses were reached. Extraction of PBMCs used roughly 9.3 ml of fresh peripheral blood. This chain connects TRBV3-1 to TRBJ2-1; D uncertain. Sequencing was carried out using blood. The clonotype was recovered from a man aged 30-40 years with Graves' ophthalmopathy. CDR3: CASSQDHLTFSSYNEQFF. The CDR3 nucleotides read TGTGCCAGCAGCCAAGATCATTTAACATTTAGCTCCTACAATGAGCAGTTCTTC.